This passage covers 19 T cell receptor beta chains from one sample sequenced in a study of blood T cell repertoires in COVID-19. This table comes from immunoSEQ multiplex PCR, and its TCRdb copy is limited to in-frame clones, with some not included. The sample has about 280,000 clones, nearly 90% seen once. Material: PBMCs or T cells enriched from blood (not recorded which). The receptor set was obtained from a woman between 25 and 40 years old who had recovered from COVID-19.

The chain uses TRBV24-1 and TRBJ1-2, with TRBD1 matching 11 bases. The V gene's germline CDR1 is KGHDR and CDR2 SFDVKD. This CDR3 region has 14 residues. V dropped 4 bases and J dropped 3; count of bases not matched to a gene: 0. The CDR3 spells CATSEGQGDYGYTF. In DNA form, the CDR3 reads TGTGCCACCAGTGAGGGACAGGGGGACTATGGCTACACCTTC.

The chain recombines TRBV2 with TRBJ1-5; D uncertain. The length of the CDR3 is 14 residues. The V end lost 4 bases, the J end lost 5 bases, and 12 bases lay between the germline ends. The germline CDR1 and CDR2 sequences are SNHLY and FYNNEI. The chain's CDR3 is CASSGRGADQPQHF. The CDR3 coding sequence is TGTGCCAGCAGTGGGCGGGGAGCGGATCAGCCCCAGCATTTT.

This clone was detected once. In nucleotides, the CDR3 is TGTGCCAGCAGTTTCTACAGGGGGGATGGCTACACCTTC. Translated, it gives CASSFYRGDGYTF. This rearrangement joins TRBV27 to TRBJ1-2; 8 positions agree with TRBD1. The CDR3 runs 13 residues. Germline V gene sequence: CDR1 MNHEY, CDR2 SMNVEV (reference sequence). V was clipped by 3 bases and J by 6 bases; unmatched bases: 3.

The chain carries TRBV6-5 and TRBJ1-6; 7 bases are shared with TRBD1. This CDR3 comprises 14 residues. CDR1 is MNHEY, CDR2 SVGAGI, per germline. V was clipped by 6 bases and J by 10 bases; unmatched bases: 9. The CDR3 reads CASSPAGGRSPLHF. Here the CDR3 DNA reads TGTGCCAGCAGCCCAGCAGGGGGTAGGTCACCCCTCCACTTT.

A single count supports this clone. The V call is TRBV18, the J call TRBJ1-1, with D tentatively TRBD1 (6 bases). Trimming took 6 bases from V and 5 from J, leaving 16 bases between them. Germline V gene sequence: CDR1 KGHSH, CDR2 LQKENI. The CDR3 contains 14 residues. The CDR3 spells CASSPGQSLTEAFF. The DNA of the CDR3 is TGTGCCAGCTCTCCAGGACAGTCCTTAACTGAAGCTTTCTTT.

This rearrangement joins TRBV13 to TRBJ1-2; D unresolved. This CDR3 contains 15 residues. Germline-derived CDR1 and CDR2 are PRHDT and FYEKMQ (reference sequence). Between the trimmed V and J ends, which lost 4 bases and 4 bases, there was a span of 16 bases. The chain's CDR3 is CASSSSRDGVYGYTF. CDR3 nucleotides: TGTGCCAGCAGCTCGTCGCGGGATGGAGTCTATGGCTACACCTTC.

This clone was found a few times. The genes are TRBV7-9 and TRBJ1-4; 9 nucleotides agree with TRBD1. Germline CDR1 is SEHNR and CDR2 is FQNEAQ (reference sequence). This CDR3 spans 16 amino acids. J was trimmed by 9 bases and V by 5 bases; bases with no gene match: 13. DNA for the CDR3: TGTGCCAGCAGCCCTCCCACAGGGACAGGGTCTAAAAAACTGTTTTTT. This encodes CASSPPTGTGSKKLFF. The whole variable domain, remainder taken from reference TRBV7-9 and TRBJ1-4, is DTGVSQNPRHKITKRGQNVTFRCDPISEHNRLYWYRQTLGQGPEFLTYFQNEAQLEKSRLLSDRFSAERPKGSFSTLEIQRTEQGDSAMYLCASSPPTGTGSKKLFFGSGTQLSVL.

The chain couples TRBV5-4 to TRBJ2-5; 7 positions agree with TRBD2. The trim removed 0 bases at V and 5 bases at J, leaving 7 bases unmatched. The CDR3 is 15 residues long. The germline gives CDR1 SGHNT, CDR2 YYREEE (reference sequence). The chain's CDR3 is CASSLAAGVRETQYF. The DNA for the CDR3 is TGTGCCAGCAGCTTGGCGGCGGGGGTGAGGGAGACCCAGTACTTC.

A single count supports this clone. The gene calls are TRBV5-4 and TRBJ1-1; D remains ambiguous. V lost 2 bases and J 7 bases, leaving 18 bases between the germline ends. Germline lookup yields CDR1 SGHNT and CDR2 YYREEE (reference sequence). The CDR3 is 15 amino acids. The CDR3 region has the DNA TGTGCCAGCAGCTTCTCTATAGTCGGGGAGGGTGAAGCTTTCTTT. It encodes CASSFSIVGEGEAFF.

Comments on this clone: A read error may account for a junction end that differs from germline. The chain is built from TRBV7-7 and TRBJ1-6, with 10 bases fitting TRBD1. The CDR3 is 18 amino acids. The germline V gene has CDR1 SSHAT and CDR2 FNYEAQ (reference sequence). CDR3 DNA: TGTGCTAGCAGCCTTGAGACAGGGGGCGCCGATTATAATTCACCCCTCCACTTT. Amino acids: CASSLETGGADYNSPLHF.

The chain links TRBV7-2 to TRBJ2-3, with TRBD1 as a possible D gene (6 bases). V lost 3 bases and J 6 bases, leaving 16 bases between the germline ends. The CDR3 length is 15 residues. Germline assignment: CDR1 SGHTA and CDR2 FQGNSA. CDR3 in DNA: TGTGCCAGCAGCTTGGGGGACACAGCCGGGGATACGCAGTATTTT. Its translation is CASSLGDTAGDTQYF.

The chain recombines TRBV18 with TRBJ1-5; maybe TRBD1 (5 bases). Trimming took off 1 base at V and 5 bases at J, with 9 bases between the two ends. Germline loops: CDR1 KGHSH, CDR2 LQKENI. The CDR3 is 14 residues long. The CDR3 loop reads CASSPQGRHQPQHF. DNA of the CDR3: TGTGCCAGCTCACCACAGGGGCGTCATCAGCCCCAGCATTTT.

The chain carries TRBV5-1 and TRBJ2-7; perhaps TRBD1 as D (5 bases). V lost 4 bases, J lost 0 bases, and 14 bases lay in between. Germline loops: CDR1 SGHRS, CDR2 YFSETQ. This CDR3 has 15 amino acids. This chain's CDR3 is CASSPRTRASYEQYF. CDR3 coding DNA: TGCGCCAGCAGCCCCCGGACCAGGGCCTCCTACGAGCAGTACTTC.

The chain couples TRBV28 to TRBJ2-1, with 8 bases aligning to TRBD2. The trim removed 2 bases at V and 7 bases at J, leaving 7 bases unmatched. The CDR3 totals 15 residues. CDR1 is MDHEN and CDR2 is SYDVKM in the germline V gene. CDR3 sequence reads: CASSLMVIAGNEQFF. In DNA, the CDR3 is TGTGCCAGCAGTTTAATGGTAATAGCGGGAAATGAGCAGTTCTTC.

The genes are TRBV11-2 and TRBJ1-3; possible D gene TRBD1, 6 bases. The germline V gene has CDR1 SGHAT and CDR2 FQNNGV. The V and J ends lost 5 bases and 4 bases respectively, with 15 bases between them. The CDR3 has 15 amino acids. CDR3 DNA: TGTGCCAGCAGCCCAATCAGGGGCTCCGGAAACACCATATATTTT. Translated: CASSPIRGSGNTIYF.

This sequence joins TRBV11-2 and TRBJ2-7; tentative D call: TRBD2 (6 bases). Germline-derived CDR1 and CDR2 are SGHAT and FQNNGV. Trimming removed 3 bases at V and 6 bases at J, with 15 bases between. This CDR3 is 14 amino acids long. CDR3 nucleotide sequence: TGTGCCAGCAGCTTGGAGGGTATCTCGGGCGAGCAGTACTTC. Residues: CASSLEGISGEQYF.

The V call is TRBV15, the J call TRBJ2-5; 10 bases are a match to TRBD1. The CDR3 runs to 15 residues. V shed 5 bases, J shed 3 bases, and the junction held 6 bases outside the gene matches. In germline, CDR1 is LNHNV, CDR2 YYDKDF (reference sequence). CDR3 residues: CATSRGGQGKETQYF. The CDR3 DNA sequence: TGTGCCACCAGCCGAGGGGGACAGGGGAAAGAGACCCAGTACTTC.

V is TRBV3-1 (or the pseudogene TRBV3-2) and J is TRBJ2-3, with D possibly being TRBD2 (6 bases). Germline loops: CDR1 LGHDT, CDR2 YNNKEL (reference sequence). The CDR3 length is 14 residues. V was cut by 5 bases and J by 2 bases, with 11 bases left in between. The chain's CDR3 is CASSSGLSTDTQYF. Here the CDR3 DNA reads TGTGCCAGCAGCTCGGGACTCTCCACAGATACGCAGTATTTT.

The chain recombines TRBV5-1 with TRBJ1-5, with a possible D match to TRBD1 (5 bases). Deletions cut 0 bases from V and 4 bases from J, with 11 bases between. This CDR3 comprises 15 residues. CDR1 is SGHRS and CDR2 is YFSETQ in the germline V gene. CDR3 sequence reads: CASSLEGRVNQPQHF. CDR3 nucleotides: TGCGCCAGCAGCTTGGAGGGGAGGGTAAATCAGCCCCAGCATTTT.